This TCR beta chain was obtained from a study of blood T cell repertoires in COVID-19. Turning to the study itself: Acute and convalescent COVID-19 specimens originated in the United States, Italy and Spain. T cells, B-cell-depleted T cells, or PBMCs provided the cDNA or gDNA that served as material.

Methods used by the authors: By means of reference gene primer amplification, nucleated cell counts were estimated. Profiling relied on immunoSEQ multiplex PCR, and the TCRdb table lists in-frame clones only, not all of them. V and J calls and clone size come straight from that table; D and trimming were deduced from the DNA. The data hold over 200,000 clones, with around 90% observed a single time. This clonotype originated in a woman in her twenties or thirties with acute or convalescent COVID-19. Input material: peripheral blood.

CDR3 coding DNA: TGTGCCTGCCAGCGGGAGGGGAATGAGCAGTTCTTC. Translated, it gives CACQREGNEQFF. The chain combines TRBV30 with TRBJ2-1; 10 positions agree with TRBD2. Germline CDR1 GTSNPN, CDR2 SVGIG (reference sequence). The CDR3 runs to 12 residues. V was pared by 6 bases and J by 7 bases, with 3 bases of the junction left unmatched.